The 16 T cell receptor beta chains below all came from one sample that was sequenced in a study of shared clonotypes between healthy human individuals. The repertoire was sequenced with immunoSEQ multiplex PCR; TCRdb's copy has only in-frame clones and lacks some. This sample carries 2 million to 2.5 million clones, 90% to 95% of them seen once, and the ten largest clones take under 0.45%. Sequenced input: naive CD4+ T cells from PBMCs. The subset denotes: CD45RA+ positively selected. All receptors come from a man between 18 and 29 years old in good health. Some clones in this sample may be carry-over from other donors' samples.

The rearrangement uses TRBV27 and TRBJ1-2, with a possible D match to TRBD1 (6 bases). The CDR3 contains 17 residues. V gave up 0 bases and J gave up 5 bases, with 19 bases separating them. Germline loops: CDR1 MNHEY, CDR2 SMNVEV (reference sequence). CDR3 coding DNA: TGTGCCAGCAGTTTATCGATGGGACAACCGGGGGGATATGGCTACACCTTC. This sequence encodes CASSLSMGQPGGYGYTF.

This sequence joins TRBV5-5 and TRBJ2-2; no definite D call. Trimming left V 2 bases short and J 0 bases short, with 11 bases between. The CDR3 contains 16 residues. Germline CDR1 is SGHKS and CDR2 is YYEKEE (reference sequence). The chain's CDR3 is CASSLFGFANTGELFF. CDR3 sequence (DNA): TGTGCCAGCAGCTTATTCGGATTTGCGAACACCGGGGAGCTGTTTTTT. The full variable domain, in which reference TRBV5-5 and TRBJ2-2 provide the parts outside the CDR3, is DAGVTQSPTHLIKTRGQQVTLRCSPISGHKSVSWYQQVLGQGPQFIFQYYEKEERGRGNFPDRFSARQFPNYSSELNVNALLLGDSALYLCASSLFGFANTGELFFGEGSRLTVL.

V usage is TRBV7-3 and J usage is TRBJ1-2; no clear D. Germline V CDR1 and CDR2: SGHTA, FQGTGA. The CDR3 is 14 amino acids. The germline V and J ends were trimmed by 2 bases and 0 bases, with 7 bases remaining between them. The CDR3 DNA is TGTGCCAGCAGCTTAGGGCCCACTAACTATGGCTACACCTTC. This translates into CASSLGPTNYGYTF.

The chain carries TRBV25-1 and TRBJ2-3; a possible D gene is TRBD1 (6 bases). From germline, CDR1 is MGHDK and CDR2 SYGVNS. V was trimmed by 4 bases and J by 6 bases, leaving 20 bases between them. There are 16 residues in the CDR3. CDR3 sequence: CASSAARGTGSDTQYF. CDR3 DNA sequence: TGTGCCAGCAGTGCAGCCAGGGGTACCGGCTCGGATACGCAGTATTTT.

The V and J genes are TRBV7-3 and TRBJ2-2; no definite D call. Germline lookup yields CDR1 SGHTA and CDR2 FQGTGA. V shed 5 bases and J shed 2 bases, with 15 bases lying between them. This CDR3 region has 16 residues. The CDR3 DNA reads TGTGCCAGCAGCGCCCGCCGGCCCATAAACACCGGGGAGCTGTTTTTT. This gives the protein CASSARRPINTGELFF.

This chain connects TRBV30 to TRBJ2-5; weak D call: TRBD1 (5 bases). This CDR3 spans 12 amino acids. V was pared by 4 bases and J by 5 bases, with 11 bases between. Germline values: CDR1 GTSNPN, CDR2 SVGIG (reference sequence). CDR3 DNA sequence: TGTGCCTGGACCCCAGGGCAGGAGACCCAGTACTTC. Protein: CAWTPGQETQYF.

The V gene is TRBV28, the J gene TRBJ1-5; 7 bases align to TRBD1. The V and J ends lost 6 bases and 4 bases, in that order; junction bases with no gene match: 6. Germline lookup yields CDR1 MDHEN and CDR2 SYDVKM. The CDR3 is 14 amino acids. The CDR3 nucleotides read TGTGCCAGCAGAAAACAGGGGTGGAATCAGCCCCAGCATTTT. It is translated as CASRKQGWNQPQHF.

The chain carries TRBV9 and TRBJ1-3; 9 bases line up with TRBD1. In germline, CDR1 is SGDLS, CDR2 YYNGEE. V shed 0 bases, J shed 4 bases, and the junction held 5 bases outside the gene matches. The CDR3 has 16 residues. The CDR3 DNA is TGTGCCAGCAGCGTAGGACGGACAGGGGTAGGAAACACCATATATTTT. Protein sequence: CASSVGRTGVGNTIYF.

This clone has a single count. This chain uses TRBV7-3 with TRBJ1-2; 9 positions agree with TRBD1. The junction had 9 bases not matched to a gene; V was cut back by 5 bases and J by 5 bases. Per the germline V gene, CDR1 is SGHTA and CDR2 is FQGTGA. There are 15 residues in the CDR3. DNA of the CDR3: TGTGCCAGCAGCCTTACAGGGACAGGGTTGTATGGCTACACCTTC. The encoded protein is CASSLTGTGLYGYTF. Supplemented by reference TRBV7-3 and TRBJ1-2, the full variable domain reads GAGVSQTPSNKVTEKGKYVELRCDPISGHTALYWYRQSLGQGPEFLIYFQGTGAADDSGLPNDRFFAVRPEGSVSTLKIQRTERGDSAVYLCASSLTGTGLYGYTFGSGTRLTVV.

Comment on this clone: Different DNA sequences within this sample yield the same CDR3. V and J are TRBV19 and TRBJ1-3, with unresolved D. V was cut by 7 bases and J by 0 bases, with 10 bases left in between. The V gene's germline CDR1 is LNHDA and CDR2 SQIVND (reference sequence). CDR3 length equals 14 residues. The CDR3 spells CASTPASSGNTIYF. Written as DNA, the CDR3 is TGTGCCAGTACTCCCGCGAGCTCTGGAAACACCATATATTTT.

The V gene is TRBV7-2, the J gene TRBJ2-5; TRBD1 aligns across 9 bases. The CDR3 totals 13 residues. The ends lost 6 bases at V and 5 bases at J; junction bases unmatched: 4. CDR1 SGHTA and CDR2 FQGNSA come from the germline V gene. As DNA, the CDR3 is TGTGCCAGCAGAAGGGACAGGGCCGAGACCCAGTACTTC. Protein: CASRRDRAETQYF. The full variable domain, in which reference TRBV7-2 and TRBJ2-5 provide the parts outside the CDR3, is GAGVSQSPSNKVTEKGKDVELRCDPISGHTALYWYRQSLGQGLEFLIYFQGNSAPDKSGLPSDRFSAERTGGSVSTLTIQRTQQEDSAVYLCASRRDRAETQYFGPGTRLLVL.

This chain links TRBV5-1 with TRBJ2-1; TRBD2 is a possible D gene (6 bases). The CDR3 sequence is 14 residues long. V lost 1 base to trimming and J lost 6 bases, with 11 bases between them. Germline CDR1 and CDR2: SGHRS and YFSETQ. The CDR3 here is CASSLRETINEQFF. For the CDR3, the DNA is TGCGCCAGCAGCTTGCGGGAGACAATCAATGAGCAGTTCTTC.

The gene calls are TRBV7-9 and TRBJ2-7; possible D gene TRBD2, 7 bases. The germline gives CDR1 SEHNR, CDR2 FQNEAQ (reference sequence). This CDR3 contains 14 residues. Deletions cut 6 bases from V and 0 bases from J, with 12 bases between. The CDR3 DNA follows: TGTGCCAGCAGGGGAGGGGGGAGCTCCTACGAGCAGTACTTC. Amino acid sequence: CASRGGGSSYEQYF.

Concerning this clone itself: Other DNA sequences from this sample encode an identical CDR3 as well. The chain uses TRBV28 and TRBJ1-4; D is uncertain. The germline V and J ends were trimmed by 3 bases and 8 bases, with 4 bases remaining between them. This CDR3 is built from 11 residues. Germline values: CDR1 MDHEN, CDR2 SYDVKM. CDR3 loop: CASSFEEKLFF. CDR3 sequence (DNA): TGTGCCAGCAGTTTCGAAGAAAAACTGTTTTTT.

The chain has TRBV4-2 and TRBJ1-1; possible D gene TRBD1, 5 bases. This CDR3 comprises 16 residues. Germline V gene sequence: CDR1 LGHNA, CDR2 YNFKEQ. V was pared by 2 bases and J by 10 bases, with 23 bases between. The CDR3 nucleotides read TGTGCCAGCAGCCAAACTAGAGGTGAGGGGTTAGGAGGAGCTTTCTTT. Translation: CASSQTRGEGLGGAFF.

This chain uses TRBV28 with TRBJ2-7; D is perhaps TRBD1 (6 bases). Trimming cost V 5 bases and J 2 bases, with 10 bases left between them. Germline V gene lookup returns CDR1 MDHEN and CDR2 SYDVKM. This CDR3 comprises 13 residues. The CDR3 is CASSRQVAYEQYF. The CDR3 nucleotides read TGTGCCAGCAGTCGACAGGTTGCCTACGAGCAGTACTTC.